A selection of T cell receptor beta chains follows, all from one sample in a study of beta chain features in type 1 diabetes. Assay used: immunoSEQ multiplex PCR; TCRdb lists only in-frame clones, some missing. Found here are hundreds of thousands of clones, over 13% of them singletons; the top ten hold roughly 0.04%. Sequencing was performed on naive CD4+ T cells from blood. Receptor source: a man between 18 and 35 years old with type 1 diabetes. Each CDR3 is given with its conserved first and last residue. A D gene is named only where the DNA matches it firmly. Clone sizes are given selectively: once, few, many, or a class where the clone is expanded.

v_call	d_call	j_call	clone_size	cdr3_aa	cdr3_nt
TRBV10-3	NA	TRBJ2-1	few	CAISGVEVHEQFF	TGTGCCATCAGCGGGGTAGAGGTCCATGAGCAGTTCTTC
TRBV27	TRBD2	TRBJ2-3	few	CASSLSLAGATDTQYF	TGTGCCAGCAGTTTATCACTAGCGGGGGCCACAGATACGCAGTATTTT
TRBV7-2	TRBD2	TRBJ2-3	NA	CASSRLAGVADTQYF	TGTGCCAGCAGCCGACTAGCGGGAGTGGCAGATACGCAGTATTTT
TRBV29-1	NA	TRBJ2-5	NA	CSISKGPRETQYF	TGCAGCATATCTAAGGGCCCAAGAGAGACCCAGTACTTC
TRBV7-9	NA	TRBJ1-1	many	CASSWGQNTEAFF	TGTGCCAGCAGCTGGGGACAGAACACTGAAGCTTTCTTT
TRBV15	NA	TRBJ2-2	NA	CATSRDRGTGELFF	TGTGCCACCAGCAGAGATCGGGGGACCGGGGAGCTGTTTTTT
TRBV20-1	NA	TRBJ2-5	NA	CSASVETQYF	TGCAGTGCTAGTGTGGAGACCCAGTACTTC
TRBV30	NA	TRBJ1-4	few	CAWTTNEKLFF	TGTGCCTGGACCACTAATGAAAAACTGTTTTTT
TRBV15	NA	TRBJ1-1	few	CATSSRAPTEAFF	TGTGCCACCAGCTCGCGGGCTCCCACTGAAGCTTTCTTT
TRBV30	NA	TRBJ2-3	NA	CAWTRAGGTDTQYF	TGTGCCTGGACGAGGGCAGGGGGCACAGATACGCAGTATTTT
TRBV30	NA	TRBJ1-1	NA	CAWGLSGDRAFF	TGTGCCTGGGGCCTGAGCGGGGATCGAGCTTTCTTT
TRBV5-1	TRBD2	TRBJ2-5	NA	CASSLGTSAKETQYF	TGCGCCAGCAGCCTCGGGACTAGCGCTAAAGAGACCCAGTACTTC
TRBV5-1	NA	TRBJ1-4	NA	CASSPTNYGGKLFF	TGCGCCAGCAGCCCCACAAACTATGGCGGAAAACTGTTTTTT
TRBV28	NA	TRBJ2-7	NA	CASSLTSATRYEQYF	TGTGCCAGCAGCCTTACCTCGGCCACTAGATACGAGCAGTACTTC
TRBV18	NA	TRBJ2-2	NA	CASSPPYNRGTGELFF	TGTGCCAGCTCACCACCGTATAACCGGGGCACCGGGGAGCTGTTTTTT
TRBV5-1	TRBD2	TRBJ2-5	NA	CASSLSSSGMGETQYF	TGCGCCAGCAGCTTGTCCTCTAGCGGGATGGGGGAGACCCAGTACTTC
TRBV7-2	TRBD1	TRBJ2-7	NA	CASSLGGQGPLSYEQYF	TGTGCCAGCAGCTTAGGGGGACAGGGCCCTCTCTCCTACGAGCAGTACTTC
TRBV28	NA	TRBJ2-7	NA	CASSSGPMSSYEQYF	TGTGCCAGCAGTTCGGGACCCATGAGCTCCTACGAGCAGTACTTC
TRBV6-1	NA	TRBJ1-3	few	CASSEEGYSGNTIYF	TGTGCCAGCAGTGAAGAGGGATACTCTGGAAACACCATATATTTT
TRBV29-1	NA	TRBJ1-1	NA	CSVEVGGAFF	TGCAGCGTTGAGGTGGGGGGCGCTTTCTTT
TRBV5-4	NA	TRBJ1-2	NA	CASSFTWSRAEGYTF	TGTGCCAGCAGCTTTACGTGGTCTCGCGCGGAAGGCTACACCTTC
TRBV5-4	NA	TRBJ2-3	NA	CASSLIEGSIFF	TGTGCCAGCAGCTTGATAGAGGGCAGCATCTTTTTT
TRBV9	NA	TRBJ1-6	few	CASSVAPQRNNSPLHF	TGTGCCAGCAGCGTCGCCCCTCAGAGGAATAATTCACCCCTCCACTTT
TRBV7-2	NA	TRBJ2-7	few	CASTLGRTPYEQYF	TGTGCCAGCACTTTGGGCCGCACGCCCTACGAGCAGTACTTC
TRBV2	TRBD1	TRBJ1-1	NA	CASGTGIMNTEAFF	TGTGCCAGCGGGACAGGGATAATGAACACTGAAGCTTTCTTT
TRBV28	NA	TRBJ2-7	NA	CASRIASSSHEQYF	TGTGCCAGCAGAATTGCTAGCTCCAGCCACGAGCAGTACTTC
TRBV29-1	NA	TRBJ2-6	NA	CSPRTAQASGANVLTF	TGCAGCCCCCGGACAGCGCAAGCCTCTGGGGCCAACGTCCTGACTTTC
TRBV29-1	TRBD1	TRBJ1-2	NA	CSVNSGTDVYGYTF	TGCAGCGTAAACTCCGGGACAGACGTCTATGGCTACACCTTC
TRBV5-1	TRBD1	TRBJ1-1	few	CASSIDTGAEAFF	TGCGCCAGCAGCATAGACACAGGGGCTGAAGCTTTCTTT
TRBV7-2	TRBD2	TRBJ2-1	few	CASSWKAGAGYNEQFF	TGTGCCAGCAGCTGGAAAGCGGGAGCGGGCTACAATGAGCAGTTCTTC
TRBV11-2	NA	TRBJ2-5	NA	CASSYLLGGGRETQYF	TGTGCCAGCAGCTACCTGTTGGGAGGAGGAAGGGAGACCCAGTACTTC
TRBV4-3	NA	TRBJ2-1	few	CASSQDLDRPYYNEQFF	TGCGCCAGCAGCCAAGATCTGGACAGACCCTATTACAATGAGCAGTTCTTC
TRBV19	TRBD1	TRBJ1-5	NA	CASYGIQGSQPQHF	TGTGCCAGTTATGGGATACAGGGGAGTCAGCCCCAGCATTTT
TRBV7-2	TRBD1	TRBJ1-1	few	CASSRNRDSRLDTEAFF	TGTGCCAGTTCTCGGAACCGGGACAGCCGTCTGGACACTGAAGCTTTCTTT
TRBV10-3	TRBD1	TRBJ2-5	few	CAIRPGQGEETQYF	TGTGCCATCAGGCCGGGACAGGGGGAAGAGACCCAGTACTTC
TRBV29-1	NA	TRBJ2-6	few	CSVTGHISGANVLTF	TGCAGCGTGACAGGTCATATCTCTGGGGCCAACGTCCTGACTTTC
TRBV30	NA	TRBJ2-3	few	CAWAVGLTRADTQYF	TGTGCCTGGGCGGTCGGACTCACTAGGGCAGATACGCAGTATTTT